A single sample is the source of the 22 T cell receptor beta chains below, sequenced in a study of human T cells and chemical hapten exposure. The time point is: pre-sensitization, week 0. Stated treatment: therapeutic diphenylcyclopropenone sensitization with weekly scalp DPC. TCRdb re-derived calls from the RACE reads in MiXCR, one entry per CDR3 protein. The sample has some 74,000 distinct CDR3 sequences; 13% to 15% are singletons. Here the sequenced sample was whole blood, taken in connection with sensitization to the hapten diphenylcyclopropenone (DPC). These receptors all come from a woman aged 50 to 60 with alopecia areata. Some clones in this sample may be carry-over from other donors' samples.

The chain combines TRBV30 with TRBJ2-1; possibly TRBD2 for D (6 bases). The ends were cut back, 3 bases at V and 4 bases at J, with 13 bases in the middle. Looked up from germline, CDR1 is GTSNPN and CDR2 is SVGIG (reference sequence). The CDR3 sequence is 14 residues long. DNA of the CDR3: TGTGCCTGGAGGTACGGTAGCGGATACAATGAGCAGTTCTTC. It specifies CAWRYGSGYNEQFF.

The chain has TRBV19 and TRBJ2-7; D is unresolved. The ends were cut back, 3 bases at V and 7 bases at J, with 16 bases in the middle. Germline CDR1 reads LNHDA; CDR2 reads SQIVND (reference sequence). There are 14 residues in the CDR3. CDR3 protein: CASSISSLSGEQYF. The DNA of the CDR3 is TGTGCCAGTAGTATTTCCAGCCTTTCCGGGGAGCAGTACTTC.

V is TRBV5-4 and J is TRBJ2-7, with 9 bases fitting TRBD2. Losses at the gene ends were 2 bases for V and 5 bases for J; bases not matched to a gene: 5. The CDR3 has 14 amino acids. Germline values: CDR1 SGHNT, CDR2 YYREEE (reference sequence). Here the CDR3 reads CASSFSGSINEQYF. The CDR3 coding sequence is TGTGCCAGCAGCTTTAGCGGGAGTATCAACGAGCAGTACTTC.

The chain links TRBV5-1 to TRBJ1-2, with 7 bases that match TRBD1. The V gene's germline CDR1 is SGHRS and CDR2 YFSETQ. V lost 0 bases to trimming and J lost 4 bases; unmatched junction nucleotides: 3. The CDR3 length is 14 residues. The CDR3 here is CASSLATGVYGYTF. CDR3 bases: TGCGCCAGCAGCTTGGCTACAGGGGTCTATGGCTACACCTTC.

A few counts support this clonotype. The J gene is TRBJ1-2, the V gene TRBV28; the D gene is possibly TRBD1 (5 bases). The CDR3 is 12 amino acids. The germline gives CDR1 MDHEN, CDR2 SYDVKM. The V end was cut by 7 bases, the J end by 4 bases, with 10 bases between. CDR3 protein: CASTGAGYGYTF. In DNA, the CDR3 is TGTGCCAGCACTGGGGCAGGCTATGGCTACACCTTC.

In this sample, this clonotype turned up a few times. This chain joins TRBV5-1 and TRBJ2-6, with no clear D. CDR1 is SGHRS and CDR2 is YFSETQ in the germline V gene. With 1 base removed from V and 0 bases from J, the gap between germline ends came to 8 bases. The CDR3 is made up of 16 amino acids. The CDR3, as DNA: TGCGCCAGCAGCTTGCCCGAATACTCTGGGGCCAACGTCCTGACTTTC. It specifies CASSLPEYSGANVLTF. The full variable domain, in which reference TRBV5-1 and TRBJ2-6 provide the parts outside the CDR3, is KAGVTQTPRYLIKTRGQQVTLSCSPISGHRSVSWYQQTPGQGLQFLFEYFSETQRNKGNFPGRFSGRQFSNSRSEMNVSTLELGDSALYLCASSLPEYSGANVLTFGAGSRLTVL.

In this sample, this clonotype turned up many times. DNA of the CDR3: TGTGCCAGTAGTAAGGACAGGGATAGCATTCAGTACTTC. Translating it yields CASSKDRDSIQYF. The J gene is TRBJ2-4, the V gene TRBV19; 8 positions match TRBD1. Germline CDR1 LNHDA, CDR2 SQIVND (reference sequence). V shed 4 bases and J 9 bases; nucleotides not matched to a gene: 5. The CDR3 extends over 13 amino acids.

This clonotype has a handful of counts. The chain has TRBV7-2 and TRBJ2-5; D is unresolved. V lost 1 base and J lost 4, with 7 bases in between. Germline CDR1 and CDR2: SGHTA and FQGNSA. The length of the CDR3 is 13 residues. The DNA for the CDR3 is TGTGCCAGCAGCTTAGGTCTTGCAGAGACCCAGTACTTC. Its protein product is CASSLGLAETQYF.

The CDR3 protein is CASSLETGSETQYF. The CDR3 DNA sequence: TGTGCCAGCAGCTTAGAGACAGGGTCCGAGACCCAGTACTTC. The genes are TRBV7-8 and TRBJ2-5, with 7 bases aligning to TRBD1. The J segment lost 5 bases and the V segment lost 1 base, leaving 4 bases of the junction unmatched. Looked up from germline, CDR1 is SGHVS and CDR2 is FQNEAQ. CDR3 length: 14 residues.

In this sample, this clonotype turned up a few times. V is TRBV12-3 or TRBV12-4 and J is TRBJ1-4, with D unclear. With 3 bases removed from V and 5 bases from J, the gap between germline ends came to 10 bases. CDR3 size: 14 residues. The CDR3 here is CASSLPGRNEKLFF. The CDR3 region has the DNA TGTGCCAGCAGTTTGCCTGGGAGGAATGAAAAACTGTTTTTT.

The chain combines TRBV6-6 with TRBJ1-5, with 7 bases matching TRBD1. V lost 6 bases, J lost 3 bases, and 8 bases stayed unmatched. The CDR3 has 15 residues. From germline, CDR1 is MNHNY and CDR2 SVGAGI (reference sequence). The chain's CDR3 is CASRVDRANNQPQHF. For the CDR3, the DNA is TGTGCCAGCAGAGTAGACAGGGCAAACAATCAGCCCCAGCATTTT.

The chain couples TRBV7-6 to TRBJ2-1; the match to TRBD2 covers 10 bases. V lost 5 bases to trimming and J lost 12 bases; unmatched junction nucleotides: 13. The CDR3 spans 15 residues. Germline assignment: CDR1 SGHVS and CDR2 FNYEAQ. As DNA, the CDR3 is TGTGCCAGCAGCCTCGGTAGTCTAGCGGGAGAGGGGCAGTTCTTC. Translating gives CASSLGSLAGEGQFF.

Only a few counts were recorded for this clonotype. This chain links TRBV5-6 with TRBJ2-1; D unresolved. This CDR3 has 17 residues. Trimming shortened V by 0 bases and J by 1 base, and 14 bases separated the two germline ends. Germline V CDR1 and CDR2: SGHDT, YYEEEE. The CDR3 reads CASSLVVALGSYNEQFF. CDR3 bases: TGTGCCAGCAGCTTGGTCGTAGCCCTCGGATCCTACAATGAGCAGTTCTTC.

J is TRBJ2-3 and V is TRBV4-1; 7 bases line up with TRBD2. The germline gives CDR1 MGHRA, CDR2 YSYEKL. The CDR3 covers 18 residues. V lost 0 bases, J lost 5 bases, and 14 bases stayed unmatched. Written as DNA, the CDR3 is TGCGCCAGCAGCCAAGACCGGCGCGGCGGGAGTAGAGGAGATACGCAGTATTTT. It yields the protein CASSQDRRGGSRGDTQYF.

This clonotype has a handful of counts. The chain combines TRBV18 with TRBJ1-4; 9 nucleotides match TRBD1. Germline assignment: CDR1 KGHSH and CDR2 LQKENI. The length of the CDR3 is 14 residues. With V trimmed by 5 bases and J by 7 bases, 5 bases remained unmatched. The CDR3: CASSADRGVEKLFF. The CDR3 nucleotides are TGTGCCAGCTCAGCGGACAGGGGAGTTGAAAAACTGTTTTTT.

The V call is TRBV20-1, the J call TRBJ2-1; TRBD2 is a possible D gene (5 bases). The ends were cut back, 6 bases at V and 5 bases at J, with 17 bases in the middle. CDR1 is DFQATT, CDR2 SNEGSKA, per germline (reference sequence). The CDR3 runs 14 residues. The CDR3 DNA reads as TGCAGTGCCCCGGTGCCGGGAACTAACAATGAGCAGTTCTTC. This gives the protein CSAPVPGTNNEQFF.

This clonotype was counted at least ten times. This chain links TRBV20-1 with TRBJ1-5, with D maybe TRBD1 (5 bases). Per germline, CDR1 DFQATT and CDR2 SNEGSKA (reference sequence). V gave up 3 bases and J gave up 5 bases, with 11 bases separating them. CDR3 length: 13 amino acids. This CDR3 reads CSARGTGDQPQHF. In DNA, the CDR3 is TGCAGTGCTAGGGGGACGGGGGATCAGCCCCAGCATTTT.

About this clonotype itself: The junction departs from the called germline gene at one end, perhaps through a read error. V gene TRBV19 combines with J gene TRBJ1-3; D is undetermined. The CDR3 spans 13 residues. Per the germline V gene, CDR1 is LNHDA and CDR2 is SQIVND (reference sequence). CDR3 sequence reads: CANPQTSGNTIYF. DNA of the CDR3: TGTGCCAATCCCCAGACCTCTGGAAACACCATATATTTC.

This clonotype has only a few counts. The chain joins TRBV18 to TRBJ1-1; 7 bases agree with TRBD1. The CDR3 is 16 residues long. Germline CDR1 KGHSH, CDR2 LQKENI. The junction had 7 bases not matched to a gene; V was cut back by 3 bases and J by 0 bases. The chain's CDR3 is CASSPGQGGMNTEAFF. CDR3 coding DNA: TGTGCCAGCTCACCTGGGCAGGGGGGCATGAACACTGAAGCTTTCTTT.

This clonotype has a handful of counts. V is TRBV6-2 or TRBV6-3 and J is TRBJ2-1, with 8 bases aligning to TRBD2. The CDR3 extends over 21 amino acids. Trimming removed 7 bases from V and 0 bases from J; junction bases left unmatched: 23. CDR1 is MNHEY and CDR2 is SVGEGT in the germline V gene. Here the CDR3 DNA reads TGTGCCAGCAAACTCTCTGGTTTGAGGCTAGCGGGTAGGAGCTCCTACAATGAGCAGTTCTTC. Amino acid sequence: CASKLSGLRLAGRSSYNEQFF.

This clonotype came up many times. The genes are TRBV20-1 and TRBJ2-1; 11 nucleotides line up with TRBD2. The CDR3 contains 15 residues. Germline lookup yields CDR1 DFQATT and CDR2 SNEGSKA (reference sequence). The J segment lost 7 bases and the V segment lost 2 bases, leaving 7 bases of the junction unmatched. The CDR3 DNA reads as TGCAGTGCTAGACCACTAGCGGGAGTGGGTAATGAGCAGTTCTTC. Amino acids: CSARPLAGVGNEQFF.

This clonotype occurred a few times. CDR3 nucleotides: TGTGCCAGCAGCCGTGGATCCGAAGGGGCCTACAATGAGCAGTTCTTC. Protein sequence: CASSRGSEGAYNEQFF. This chain joins TRBV7-9 and TRBJ2-1; TRBD1 might be the D (5 bases). The CDR3 has 16 residues. Germline loops: CDR1 SEHNR, CDR2 FQNEAQ (reference sequence). Trimming removed 5 bases from V and 2 bases from J, with 16 bases in between.